This T cell receptor beta chain was identified in a study of regulatory T cells. Study results and caveats: In CD3G-deficient patients, conventional CD4+ T cells were enriched for hydrophobic CDR3 residues at positions 6 and 7. Patient repertoires had restricted TRB V-J pairs and skewed V and J usage, most in Tregs.

This CDR3 contains 12 residues. Germline loops: CDR1 SGHRS, CDR2 YFSETQ. Primers: 52 TRBV forward and 13 TRBJ reverse. Assay: immunoSEQ multiplex PCR; the TCRdb copy retains only in-frame clones and omits some. The sample lists over 25,000 clones, 85% to 95% occurring once. Of note for this clone: The target antigen is unknown.

A couple of CD3G-deficient patients had more severe autoimmunity; all had some. Sorting split CD4+ cells into CD25-high CD127-low Tregs and CD25-low CD127-high conventional T cells. The sample taken for sequencing was conventional CD4+ T cells sorted from blood. This TCR was sampled from a child aged 2 to 15 with CD3G deficiency. The rearrangement joins TRBV5-1 to TRBJ2-5; D gene unclear. The J call may be incorrect, as the DNA end agrees better with TRBJ2-7. The CDR3 sequence: CASSLDGYEQYF. The CDR3 DNA reads as TGCGCCAGCAGCTTGGACGGCTACGAGCAGTACTTC.